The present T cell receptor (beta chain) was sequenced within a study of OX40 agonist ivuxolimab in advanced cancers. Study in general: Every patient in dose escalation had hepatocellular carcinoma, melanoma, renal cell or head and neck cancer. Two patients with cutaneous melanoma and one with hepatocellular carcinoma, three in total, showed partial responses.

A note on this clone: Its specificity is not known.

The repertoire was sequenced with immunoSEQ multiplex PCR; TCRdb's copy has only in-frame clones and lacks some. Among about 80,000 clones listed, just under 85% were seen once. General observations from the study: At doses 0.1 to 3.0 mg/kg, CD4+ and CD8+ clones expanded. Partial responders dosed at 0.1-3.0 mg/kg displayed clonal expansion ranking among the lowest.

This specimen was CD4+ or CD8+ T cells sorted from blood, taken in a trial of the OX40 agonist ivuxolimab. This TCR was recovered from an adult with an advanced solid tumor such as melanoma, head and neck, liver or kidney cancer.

The CDR3 spells CASSPSATDTQYF. The CDR3 DNA follows: TGTGCCAGCTCACCGAGTGCCACAGATACGCAGTATTTT. The rearrangement joins TRBV18 to TRBJ2-3; D unclear. The CDR3 is 13 residues long. Germline loops: CDR1 KGHSH, CDR2 LQKENI. V was shortened by 3 bases and J by 2 bases, with 6 bases between the two germline ends. The full variable domain, its missing parts supplied by reference TRBV18 and TRBJ2-3, is NAGVMQNPRHLVRRRGQEARLRCSPMKGHSHVYWYRQLPEEGLKFMVYLQKENIIDESGMPKERFSAEFPKEGPSILRIQQVVRGDSAAYFCASSPSATDTQYFGPGTRLTVL.